Detailed here is one T cell receptor (beta chain). Profiling relied on immunoSEQ multiplex PCR, and the TCRdb table lists in-frame clones only, not all of them. Of 110,000 or so clones in the sample, 93% were seen once. This sample was taken from a study of T cell changes during pregnancy in multiple sclerosis. Per germline, CDR1 SGHRS and CDR2 YFSETQ. The CDR3 contains 16 residues. The ends lost 3 bases at V and 0 bases at J; junction bases unmatched: 3. Here the sequenced sample was peripheral blood, taken before pregnancy. The sequence came from a female donor with multiple sclerosis, enrolled in a pregnancy study. This chain links TRBV5-1 with TRBJ2-3, with 11 positions matching TRBD2. CDR3 region: CASSSPSGRSTDTQYF. The DNA for the CDR3 is TGCGCCAGCAGCTCACCTAGCGGGAGGAGCACAGATACGCAGTATTTT.